This T cell receptor (beta chain) originates from a study of blood T cells in healthy people across ages (dated by TCRdb to about 2015). Regarding the study in general: In model experiments, roughly one uniquely barcoded TCR beta cDNA molecule per two T cells was captured by template switching. To track age-related changes in TCR beta repertoire diversity, the study relied on deep sequencing normalized with unique cDNA molecular identifiers. Donors were grouped into four age groups: young (average approximately 15 years), middle-aged (around 39), aged (about 59) and long-lived (about 82). To avoid experimental bias, donors of different ages were spread randomly across the sequencing lanes. Two additional independent replicas of 1 million unique cDNA reads from the same blood draw were analyzed for two donors (one aged 18 to 30 and one aged 80 or older).

Via the germline V gene (reference sequence), CDR1 is MNHEY and CDR2 SMNVEV. The CDR3 has 12 amino acids, counting the end cysteine and phenylalanine. Only CDR3 DNA remains: 36 bases, in frame from the first base. The trim is 6 bases for V and 4 bases for J, with a gap of 9 bases between the germline ends. Overall study results and their limits: Since profiling was done on bulk unsorted PBMCs, naive and antigen-experienced compartments could not be conclusively compared. Compared with the aged group, more naive CD4+ T cells, fewer expanded clones and increased TCR diversity were shown by the long-lived group, suggesting age selection. Estimates of total diversity based on one million sequenced T cells were considered lower bounds and underestimates. Because the CMV infection status of the donors was unknown, age-related changes in expanded clonotypes may potentially have been confounded. Observed TCR beta diversity correlated strongly with the percentage of naive T cells measured by flow cytometry. Observed TCR beta diversity per million T cells fell roughly linearly with age, and a significant reduction was already apparent by age approximately 40.

Systemically healthy Caucasian individuals from Russia, approximately 39 in total and aged about 6 to 95 years, were included as donors. Each donor gave ten milliliters of peripheral blood, drawn into EDTA-treated Vacutainer tubes. Ficoll-Paque density-gradient centrifugation was used to isolate PBMCs, with at least 6.5 million per sample. Total RNA was extracted from PBMCs with Trizol reagent, with at least 6 micrograms obtained per sample. For every donor, flow cytometry on a PBMC aliquot measured the percentage of naive CD45RAhigh/CD27high T cells. A remark on this clonotype: No antigen is known for it. Per-nucleotide qualities are absent, and no much larger clonotype sits a single base away.

The library was built by means of 5' RACE. The data were produced on an Illumina HiSeq 2500. The second PCR ran for roughly 6 to 11 cycles and used a J-beta primer mix along with a sample-barcoded 5' primer. A template-switch 5' adaptor carrying 12 random nucleotides introduced a unique molecular identifier onto each TCR beta cDNA molecule. Each sample yielded at least 3 million CDR3-containing paired-end reads. The Mint cDNA synthesis kit, primed by a TRBC-specific oligonucleotide, was used to synthesize first-strand cDNA from all RNA. Following uracil-DNA glycosylase treatment, a first 18-cycle PCR with universal primers M1SS and BC2_uni_R was performed on all cDNA. Concerning the study's data processing: For normalization, 1 million high-quality reads were randomly selected from each sample, with every read carrying a distinct molecular identifier. Instead of being binned into consensus sequences, reads that shared molecular identifiers were thrown out. MiTCR, run with a Q25 quality threshold and the strictest error-elimination algorithm, handled CDR3 identification, clonotype clustering and error correction. A nonparametric unseen species model with Euler transformation was used to estimate a lower bound on total TCR beta diversity. TCRdb passed the public sequencing reads through fastp at Q25 and MiXCR, retaining productive beta sequences. Rows with a matching CDR3 protein are joined into one entry that keeps the most common DNA and genes. What appears here as the V and J calls and clone size reflects TCRdb's work, not the paper's. This sample is represented by about 970,000 distinct CDR3 sequences; approximately 50% of them were singletons. The ten largest clones take up over 20% of the sample.

This TCR was sampled from a woman aged 55-70 years in good health. Sequencing was done on a sample of blood. Rearrangement joined TRBV27 to TRBJ1-2, with no confidently assigned D gene. The encoded CDR3 is CASRTPSYGYTF. In nucleotides, the sequence is TGTGCCAGCAGAACCCCCTCCTATGGCTACACCTTC.